This T cell receptor (beta chain) was recovered during a study of blood T cell repertoires in COVID-19. Whole-study context: In each case, the material was cDNA or gDNA derived from T cells, B-cell-depleted T cells, or PBMCs.

Methods used by the authors: Reference gene primer amplification gave estimated nucleated cell counts. Clones were sequenced by immunoSEQ multiplex PCR, and TCRdb holds only the in-frame ones, with some missing. Clone size and V and J calls were adopted from that table, with D and trimming inferred from the DNA. The sample has 200,000 to 250,000 clones, 84% seen once; the top ten hold roughly 7.8%. Trimming took 5 bases from V and 1 from J; bases not matched to a gene: 3. The CDR3 has 14 amino acids. Germline CDR1 is SGHRS and CDR2 is YFSETQ. During active infection, Seattle patients enrolled and were then monitored through disease.

The source is an elderly woman with COVID-19, enrolled during active disease. The chain combines TRBV5-1 with TRBJ1-2; 9 positions match TRBD1. The sequenced sample was peripheral blood. This CDR3 is CASRGQGLNYGYTF. DNA of the CDR3: TGCGCCAGCAGGGGACAGGGCCTTAACTATGGCTACACCTTC.